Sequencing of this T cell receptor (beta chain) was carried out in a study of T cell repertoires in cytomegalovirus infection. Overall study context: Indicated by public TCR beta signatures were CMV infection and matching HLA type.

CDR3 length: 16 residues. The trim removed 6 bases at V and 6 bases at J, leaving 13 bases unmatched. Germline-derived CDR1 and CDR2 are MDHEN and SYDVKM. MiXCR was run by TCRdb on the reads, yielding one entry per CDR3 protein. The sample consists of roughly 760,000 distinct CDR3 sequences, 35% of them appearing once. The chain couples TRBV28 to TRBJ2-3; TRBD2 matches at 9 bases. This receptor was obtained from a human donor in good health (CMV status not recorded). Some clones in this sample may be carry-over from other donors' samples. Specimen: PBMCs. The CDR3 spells CASRPWLLAGTDTQYF. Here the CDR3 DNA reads TGTGCCAGCAGACCTTGGTTGCTAGCGGGGACGGATACGCAGTATTTT.